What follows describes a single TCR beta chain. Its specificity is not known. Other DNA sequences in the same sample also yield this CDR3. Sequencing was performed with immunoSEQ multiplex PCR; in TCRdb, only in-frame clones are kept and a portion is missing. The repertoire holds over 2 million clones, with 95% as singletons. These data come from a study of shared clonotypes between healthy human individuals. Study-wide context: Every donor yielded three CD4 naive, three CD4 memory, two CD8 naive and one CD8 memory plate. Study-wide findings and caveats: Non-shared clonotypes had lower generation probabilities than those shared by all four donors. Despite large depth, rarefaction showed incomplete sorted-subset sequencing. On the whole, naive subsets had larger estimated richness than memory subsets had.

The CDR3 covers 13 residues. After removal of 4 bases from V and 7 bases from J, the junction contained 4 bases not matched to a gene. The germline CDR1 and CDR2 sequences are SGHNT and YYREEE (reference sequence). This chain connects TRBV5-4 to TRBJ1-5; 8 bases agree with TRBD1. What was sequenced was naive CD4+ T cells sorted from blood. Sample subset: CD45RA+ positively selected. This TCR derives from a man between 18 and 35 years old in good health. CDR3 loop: CASSPDRGQPQHF. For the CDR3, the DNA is TGTGCCAGCAGCCCAGACAGGGGCCAGCCCCAGCATTTT.